These T cell receptor beta chains were read from a single sample in a study of regulatory T cells in long-lasting Graves disease. In TCRdb, the multiplex PCR reads were re-called with MiXCR into one record per CDR3 protein. The profile shows about 540,000 distinct CDR3 sequences, approximately 13% of them singletons. The same sample was also used in a study of T cells in Graves' hyperthyroidism and ophthalmopathy.

Sequencing used peripheral blood mononuclear cells (PBMCs), obtained at new diagnosis, from a patient treated with antithyroid drugs. Receptor source: a man aged 25 to 40 with Graves disease. The CDR3 runs from the conserved cysteine through the conserved F or W. D genes are given only for firm matches. A clone size is listed for some rows: how often the clone was seen (once, few, many), or a class if it is expanded.

D gene	V gene	J gene	clone size	CDR3 DNA	CDR3 protein
.	TRBV4-2	TRBJ2-7	.	TGTGCCAGCAGCCCAATAGACCAGGCAATCTACGAGCAGTACTTC	CASSPIDQAIYEQYF
.	TRBV19	TRBJ2-7	.	TGTGCCAGTAGTAGGCAGTTTGGGGGACGGAGCTCCTACGAGCAGTACTTC	CASSRQFGGRSSYEQYF
.	TRBV2	TRBJ2-6	.	TGTGCCAGCTCACCTGTGCAGGCTAACTCTGGGGCCAACGTCCTGACTTTC	CASSPVQANSGANVLTF
TRBD2	TRBV29-1	TRBJ2-7	.	TGCAGCGTTGTCCCTTTTTCGGCTAGCGGCTCCTACGAGCAGTACTTC	CSVVPFSASGSYEQYF
TRBD1	TRBV12-3/TRBV12-4	TRBJ2-5	many	TGTGCCAGCAGTCTCGGTGGGGGCTCGGGGACAGGGACCCAGTACTTC	CASSLGGGSGTGTQYF
TRBD2	TRBV29-1	TRBJ2-7	.	TGCAGCGTTGAACAAGGGACTAGCGGGTCCTACGAGCAGTACTTC	CSVEQGTSGSYEQYF
.	TRBV20-1	TRBJ2-3	many	TGCAGTGCTAGTTCCGTCGCTAGCACAGATACGCAGTATTTT	CSASSVASTDTQYF
.	TRBV27	TRBJ2-5	many	TGTGCCAGCAGTTTACAGGGAAGGAGGGAGACCCAGTACTTC	CASSLQGRRETQYF
TRBD1	TRBV7-2	TRBJ1-2	.	TGTGCCAGCAGCTTAGCACAGGGGGCTGGCTACACCTTC	CASSLAQGAGYTF
TRBD2	TRBV5-1	TRBJ2-2	many	TGCGCCAGCAGCTTGCTAGCGGGAGGAGATACCGGGGAGCTGTTTTTT	CASSLLAGGDTGELFF
TRBD1	TRBV2	TRBJ1-2	many	TGTGCCACCGATGTGAGGACCGGGACAGGCAACTATGGCTACACCTTC	CATDVRTGTGNYGYTF
.	TRBV5-6	TRBJ2-2	.	TGTGCCAGCAGCTTGGTTGTGAGTGCCCCCGGGGAGCTGTTTTTT	CASSLVVSAPGELFF
TRBD2	TRBV13	TRBJ2-2	few	TGTGCCAGCAGCGGTCTGCTAGCGGGAGGAAGGTCCGGGGAGCTGTTTTTT	CASSGLLAGGRSGELFF
.	TRBV27	TRBJ1-1	.	TGTGCCAGCAGTTCATATACCGGGGCCCGGGGCACTGAAGCTTTCTTT	CASSSYTGARGTEAFF
TRBD1	TRBV5-6	TRBJ1-2	.	TGTGCCAGCAGAAACCGGGACAGGCGGCTGGGCTACACCTTC	CASRNRDRRLGYTF
TRBD2	TRBV20-1	TRBJ2-3	many	TGCAGTACGAAGAGGGGACTAGCGGGAGGAGCTAGCACAGATACGCAGTATTTT	CSTKRGLAGGASTDTQYF
.	TRBV12-3/TRBV12-4	TRBJ2-1	.	TGTGTCAGCAGTTTACGGACTACAAATGAGCAGTTCTTC	CVSSLRTTNEQFF
.	TRBV2	TRBJ1-4	many	TGTGCCAGCAGGGGGGTGCGTGAAAAACTGTTTTTT	CASRGVREKLFF
TRBD2	TRBV6-5	TRBJ2-7	many	TGTGCCAGCAGTTACTCGGGAATAAAGCGGGAGCAGTACGAGCAGTACTTC	CASSYSGIKREQYEQYF
.	TRBV5-1	TRBJ2-3	once	TGCGCCAGCAGCCAAGTTTCGTCTAGCACAGATACGCAGTATTTT	CASSQVSSSTDTQYF
TRBD2	TRBV30	TRBJ2-5	.	TGTGCCTGCGGGGGGGACCTCCAAAAGACCCAGTACTTC	CACGGDLQKTQYF
.	TRBV12-3/TRBV12-4	TRBJ2-7	many	TGTGCCAGCAGTTTAGGTGGGAGCGTGTACGAGCAGTACTTC	CASSLGGSVYEQYF
TRBD1	TRBV6-1	TRBJ2-7	.	TGTGCCAGCAGTGAAGCACCAGGGGGCCGGGACGAGCAGTACTTC	CASSEAPGGRDEQYF
.	TRBV3-1	TRBJ2-1	many	TGTGCCAGCAGCCAAGCCCGCGGGACAGCGAGCTACAATGAGCAGTTCTTC	CASSQARGTASYNEQFF
TRBD2	TRBV12-3/TRBV12-4	TRBJ2-7	few	TGTGCCAGCAGTTCCCATAGGACTAGCGGGTACGAGCAGTACTTC	CASSSHRTSGYEQYF
TRBD2	TRBV20-1	TRBJ2-1	.	TGCAGTGCTCGTAGCGGGCGGCCCGGGGATGAGCAGTTCTTC	CSARSGRPGDEQFF
TRBD1	TRBV4-2	TRBJ2-4	.	TGTGCCAGCAGCCAAGGTACAGGGGCTTGGGCCAAAAACATTCAGTACTTC	CASSQGTGAWAKNIQYF
TRBD2	TRBV12-3/TRBV12-4	TRBJ2-1	many	TGTGCCAGCAGCCAGCGGGAGCGGGGTGAGCAGTTCTTC	CASSQRERGEQFF
.	TRBV28	TRBJ2-1	many	TGTGCCAGCAGTCTACAGCCGCTGACCCGGAGAGAGAATGAGCAGTTCTTC	CASSLQPLTRRENEQFF
.	TRBV4-2	TRBJ1-6	few	TGTGCCAGCAGCCAAGCCTCTCCGGCGCAGGGCATCCATTCACCCCTCCACTTT	CASSQASPAQGIHSPLHF
TRBD2	TRBV2	TRBJ2-7	many	TGTGCCAGCACTCCCACTAGCGGCGATGAGGAGCAGTACTTC	CASTPTSGDEEQYF
TRBD1	TRBV5-6	TRBJ2-2	few	TGTGCCAGCAGCCTAGAACAGGGGACAGCCGGGGAGCTGTTTTTT	CASSLEQGTAGELFF
TRBD2	TRBV3-1	TRBJ2-7	few	TGTGCCAGCAGCCAAGGGATAGCGGGAATACCCTACGAGCAGTACTTC	CASSQGIAGIPYEQYF
.	TRBV6-5	TRBJ1-2	many	TGTGCCAGCAGTTACCTAGACACCCACGGAAACTATGGCTACACCTTC	CASSYLDTHGNYGYTF